This is a list of T cell receptor beta chains from one sample in a study of patients and donors after allogeneic stem cell transplantation. TCRdb fed the RT-PCR reads into MiXCR, producing one record per CDR3 protein. The repertoire consists of roughly 960,000 distinct CDR3 sequences, with approximately 19% occurring once and the leading ten covering about 6%. The sequenced material came from blood, either unsorted or a sorted T cell fraction (not recorded which). The source of these receptors is a human donor who was either an allogeneic HSCT recipient or a stem cell or donor lymphocyte infusion donor (not recorded which). It is not recorded whose cells these are; they may come from a transplant donor. Each CDR3 is given with its conserved first and last residue. Fields, in order: V gene, J gene, clone size, CDR3 length, CDR3 protein. The size field is filled for only some rows; it gives once, few, many or a size class.

>TRBV24-1|TRBJ2-5|-|15
CATSDPQGFEGTQYF
>TRBV6-2/TRBV6-3|TRBJ1-4|-|11
CASSYTGKLFF
>TRBV5-1|TRBJ2-5|few|14
CASSDRAPGETQYF
>TRBV20-1|TRBJ1-6|-|14
CSAIKVDENSPLHF
>TRBV27|TRBJ2-5|-|15
CASSFLDRGKETQYF
>TRBV9|TRBJ1-2|-|15
CASSVGDGHNYGYTF
>TRBV11-2|TRBJ1-2|-|13
CASSPRQGTSYTF
>TRBV20-1|TRBJ2-7|few|17
CSASSLAGGGSSYEQYF
>TRBV24-1|TRBJ2-3|-|22
CATSDFRYRGSGENRGTDTQYF
>TRBV5-1|TRBJ1-2|-|16
CASSSWPDRGPGGYTF
>TRBV12-3/TRBV12-4|TRBJ1-4|-|16
CASSLAIRATNEKLFF
>TRBV3-1|TRBJ2-7|-|13
CASSQKGIGEQYF
>TRBV20-1|TRBJ1-2|-|17
CSARDFGTGGRENGYTF
>TRBV20-1|TRBJ1-1|few|14
CSARESVGRTEAFF
>TRBV12-3/TRBV12-4|TRBJ1-2|few|12
CASSLNFYGYTF
>TRBV18|TRBJ1-3|many|13
CASSPWQLDTIYF
>TRBV27|TRBJ1-1|few|14
CASSTPTENTEAFF